The clone carrying this T cell receptor (beta chain) was seen a few times. Authors' methods: Counts of nucleated cells, estimated from reference gene primer amplification, were obtained. Measured with immunoSEQ multiplex PCR; TCRdb has only the in-frame clones, and not every one. V and J calls and clone size follow that table, whereas D and trimming were derived from the DNA. This sample has 200,000 to 300,000 clones, with roughly 88% found just once. This sample is drawn from a study of blood T cell repertoires in COVID-19. Looking at the study overall: PBMCs, B-cell-depleted T cells, or T cells were the source of the cDNA or gDNA that made up the material.

CDR3 length: 13 amino acids. Trimming left V 2 bases short and J 2 bases short, with 7 bases between. In germline, CDR1 is MDHEN, CDR2 SYDVKM. The chain combines TRBV28 with TRBJ2-7; D ambiguous. The clonotype was recovered from a man aged 40-49 years with acute or convalescent COVID-19. Specimen: peripheral blood. In DNA form, the CDR3 reads TGTGCCAGCAGTTTACCTGTCCCCTACGAGCAGTACTTC. Residues: CASSLPVPYEQYF.